These 18 T cell receptor beta chains came from one sample sequenced in a study of blood T cell repertoires in COVID-19. This table comes from immunoSEQ multiplex PCR, and its TCRdb copy is limited to in-frame clones, with some not included. The sample lists roughly 36,000 clones, around 86% occurring once. Sequencing used peripheral blood. Receptors were obtained from a man at least 80 years old with active COVID-19.

V is TRBV4-1 and J is TRBJ2-7, with a weak D call TRBD2 (5 bases). The CDR3 spans 14 residues. Germline loops: CDR1 MGHRA, CDR2 YSYEKL. The V gene lost 0 bases and the J gene lost 0 bases, with 6 bases spanning the gap. CDR3 region: CASSQERDSYEQYF. The CDR3 region has the DNA TGCGCCAGCAGCCAAGAGAGGGACTCCTACGAGCAGTACTTC.

The chain combines TRBV4-3 with TRBJ2-7, with 8 nucleotides matching TRBD2. The germline V gene has CDR1 LGHNA and CDR2 YSLEER. V lost 3 bases and J lost 2; bases outside the gene matches: 6. This CDR3 is built from 15 residues. CDR3 coding DNA: TGCGCCAGCAGCCAGAGCAGCGGGAGCCCCTACGAGCAGTACTTC. This gives the protein CASSQSSGSPYEQYF.

The chain employs TRBV28 and TRBJ2-4, with 11 positions matching TRBD2. V lost 2 bases, J lost 7 bases, and 10 bases stayed unmatched. Germline CDR1 is MDHEN and CDR2 is SYDVKM. This CDR3 is 17 amino acids long. CDR3 in amino acids: CASSLGTSGLRGNIQYF. The CDR3 region has the DNA TGTGCCAGCAGTTTAGGGACTAGCGGATTGAGGGGGAACATTCAGTACTTC.

The chain links TRBV1 to TRBJ2-7; the table's D call, TRBD1, was not checked against the DNA. TRBV1 constitutes a pseudogene. There are 16 residues in the CDR3. This chain's CDR3 is CTSSQDGTGSSYEQYF. CDR3 bases: TGCACCAGCAGCCAAGACGGGACAGGCAGCTCCTACGAGCAGTACTTC.

The V gene is TRBV2, the J gene TRBJ2-5; weak D call: TRBD2 (6 bases). Trimming took off 3 bases at V and 8 bases at J, with 16 bases between the two ends. CDR1 is SNHLY, CDR2 FYNNEI, per germline. This CDR3 spans 14 amino acids. DNA for the CDR3: TGTGCCAGCAGTGAGGAAAGGACCGGGGGAACCCAGTACTTC. Protein product: CASSEERTGGTQYF.

The V gene is TRBV7-2, the J gene TRBJ1-5; possible D gene TRBD1, 5 bases. The V end lost 1 base, the J end lost 6 bases, and 10 bases lay between the germline ends. Germline V gives CDR1 SGHTA, CDR2 FQGNSA. The CDR3 extends over 14 amino acids. The CDR3 reads CASSLDGGGQPQHF. For the CDR3, the DNA is TGTGCCAGCAGCTTAGACGGGGGGGGTCAGCCCCAGCATTTT.

The V and J genes are TRBV9 and TRBJ2-3, with 10 nucleotides matching TRBD1. V trimming: 3 bases; J trimming: 1 base; junction bases outside the gene matches: 5. Germline CDR1 and CDR2: SGDLS and YYNGEE. The CDR3 loop spans 16 amino acids. Written as DNA, the CDR3 is TGTGCCAGCAGCGCACTTGGACAGGGGGGCACAGATACGCAGTATTTT. It encodes CASSALGQGGTDTQYF.

The V gene is TRBV5-1, the J gene TRBJ2-6, with D possibly TRBD2 on 7 matching bases. V dropped 1 base and J dropped 4 bases, with 15 bases sitting between them. CDR1 is SGHRS and CDR2 is YFSETQ in the germline V gene. This CDR3 has 17 amino acids. CDR3 residues: CASSLRPGGPGANVLTF. CDR3 in DNA: TGCGCCAGCAGCTTGCGCCCCGGGGGGCCCGGGGCCAACGTCCTGACTTTC. The whole variable domain, filled in from reference TRBV5-1 and TRBJ2-6, reads KAGVTQTPRYLIKTRGQQVTLSCSPISGHRSVSWYQQTPGQGLQFLFEYFSETQRNKGNFPGRFSGRQFSNSRSEMNVSTLELGDSALYLCASSLRPGGPGANVLTFGAGSRLTVL.

The V call is TRBV7-2, the J call TRBJ2-5; the D gene is possibly TRBD2 (6 bases). Trimming shortened V by 5 bases and J by 4 bases, and 14 bases separated the two germline ends. The CDR3 is 14 amino acids. Looked up from germline, CDR1 is SGHTA and CDR2 is FQGNSA. This chain's CDR3 is CASSPAWGGETQYF. In DNA form, the CDR3 reads TGTGCCAGCAGCCCCGCCTGGGGAGGAGAGACCCAGTACTTC. Based on the CDR3 plus reference TRBV7-2 and TRBJ2-5, the full variable domain is GAGVSQSPSNKVTEKGKDVELRCDPISGHTALYWYRQSLGQGLEFLIYFQGNSAPDKSGLPSDRFSAERTGGSVSTLTIQRTQQEDSAVYLCASSPAWGGETQYFGPGTRLLVL.

V usage is TRBV10-3 and J usage is TRBJ2-7; possible D gene TRBD1, 6 bases. The CDR3 extends over 12 amino acids. V lost 6 bases to trimming and J lost 5 bases, with 11 bases between them. The V gene's germline CDR1 is ENHRY and CDR2 SYGVKD. The CDR3 protein is CAISGTSDEQYF. The CDR3 nucleotides are TGTGCCATCAGCGGGACATCAGACGAGCAGTACTTC.

V and J are TRBV28 and TRBJ1-2; no clear D. Between the trimmed V and J ends, which lost 4 bases and 4 bases, there was a span of 13 bases. The CDR3 is made up of 14 amino acids. Germline CDR1 and CDR2: MDHEN and SYDVKM. CDR3 amino acids: CASSSQVPSYGYTF. The CDR3 DNA sequence: TGTGCCAGCAGTTCGCAGGTACCGAGCTATGGCTACACCTTC.

This clone was detected only a few times. This chain links TRBV4-1 with TRBJ2-5, with 11 bases matching TRBD2. The germline V gene encodes CDR1 MGHRA and CDR2 YSYEKL. This CDR3 spans 17 amino acids. The ends lost 5 bases at V and 3 bases at J; junction bases unmatched: 11. In DNA, the CDR3 is TGCGCCAGCAGCTTACTCGTACTAGCGGGAGTTAAAGAGACCCAGTACTTC. As protein: CASSLLVLAGVKETQYF.

This clone was recorded once. V and J are TRBV7-2 and TRBJ2-1; 13 nucleotides match TRBD2. Losses at the gene ends were 0 bases for V and 8 bases for J; bases not matched to a gene: 7. Germline-derived CDR1 and CDR2 are SGHTA and FQGNSA. This CDR3 is 17 amino acids long. This CDR3 is CASSLALLAGGGDEQFF. Here the CDR3 DNA reads TGTGCCAGCAGCTTAGCGCTACTAGCGGGAGGGGGCGATGAGCAGTTCTTC.

The chain couples TRBV7-9 to TRBJ2-6; a possible D gene is TRBD2 (5 bases). V gave up 3 bases and J gave up 0 bases, with 12 bases separating them. There are 17 residues in the CDR3. Germline CDR1 SEHNR, CDR2 FQNEAQ (reference sequence). DNA for the CDR3: TGTGCCAGCAGCTTTCCGGGAAAGAGCTCTGGGGCCAACGTCCTGACTTTC. This encodes CASSFPGKSSGANVLTF.

The chain links TRBV5-6 to TRBJ1-3; D is uncertain. The CDR3 spans 15 residues. CDR1 is SGHDT and CDR2 is YYEEEE in the germline V gene. V lost 1 base and J lost 4, with 12 bases in between. CDR3 bases: TGTGCCAGCAGCTTGTACTCGGTTACGGGAAACACCATATATTTT. It is translated as CASSLYSVTGNTIYF.

V and J are TRBV28 and TRBJ2-2; TRBD1 matches 9 bases. Germline V gene lookup returns CDR1 MDHEN and CDR2 SYDVKM. This CDR3 comprises 16 residues. V lost 1 base and J lost 4; bases outside the gene matches: 4. Written as DNA, the CDR3 is TGTGCCAGCAGTTTATCGGGACAGGGAGGCACCGGGGAGCTGTTTTTT. Its translation is CASSLSGQGGTGELFF.

This clone turned up a few times. The chain employs TRBV19 and TRBJ1-5; 7 nucleotides agree with TRBD1. V shed 9 bases, J shed 2 bases, and the junction held 13 bases outside the gene matches. In germline, CDR1 is LNHDA, CDR2 SQIVND (reference sequence). The CDR3 sequence is 16 residues long. CDR3 loop: CARVDTGENGNQPQHF. The CDR3 nucleotides read TGTGCCAGAGTAGATACAGGGGAGAACGGCAATCAGCCCCAGCATTTT.

The chain recombines TRBV12-3 or TRBV12-4 with TRBJ2-1; 8 nucleotides agree with TRBD1. V lost 5 bases, J lost 12 bases, and 9 bases stayed unmatched. This CDR3 is 13 amino acids long. The CDR3 DNA sequence: TGTGCCAGCAGTCGAAGGACAGGGTTTAGGCAGTTCTTC. It encodes CASSRRTGFRQFF.